This T cell receptor beta chain is from a study of blood T cell repertoires in COVID-19. Here immunoSEQ multiplex PCR was the method, and the copy in TCRdb shows in-frame clones only, minus some. The sample contains some 340,000 clones, approximately 91% of which appear only once. Germline V gene sequence: CDR1 MGHRA, CDR2 YSYEKL. The CDR3 is made up of 15 amino acids. The J segment lost 1 base and the V segment lost 1 base, leaving 0 bases of the junction unmatched. In its sample, this clone was seen a few times. This same CDR3 is encoded by further DNA sequences in the sample. Assignment of participants to cohorts was predicated upon participant-reported clinical history.

This TCR was sampled from a woman aged 25 to 39 who had been exposed to COVID-19. This chain joins TRBV4-1 and TRBJ1-5; 8 bases map to TRBD1. Specimen: PBMCs or T cells enriched from blood (not recorded which). The CDR3 DNA sequence: TGCGCCAGCAGCCAAGGGACAGGGAGCAATCAGCCCCAGCATTTT. It yields the protein CASSQGTGSNQPQHF.